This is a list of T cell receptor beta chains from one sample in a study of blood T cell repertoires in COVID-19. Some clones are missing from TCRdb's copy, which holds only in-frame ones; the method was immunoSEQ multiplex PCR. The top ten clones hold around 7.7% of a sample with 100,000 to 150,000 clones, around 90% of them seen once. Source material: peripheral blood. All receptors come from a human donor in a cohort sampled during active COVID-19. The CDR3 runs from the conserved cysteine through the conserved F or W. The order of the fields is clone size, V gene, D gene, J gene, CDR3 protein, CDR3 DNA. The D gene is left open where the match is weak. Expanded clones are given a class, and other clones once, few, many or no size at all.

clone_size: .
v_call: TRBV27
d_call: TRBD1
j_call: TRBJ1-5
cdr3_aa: CASSPGTGGGYSNQPQHF
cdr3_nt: TGTGCCAGCAGTCCAGGGACAGGGGGTGGGTATAGCAATCAGCCCCAGCATTTT

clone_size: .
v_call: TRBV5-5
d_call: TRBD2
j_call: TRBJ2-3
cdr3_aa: CASSSLGEGQTDTQYF
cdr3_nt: TGTGCCAGCAGCTCCTTAGGGGAGGGCCAGACAGATACGCAGTATTTT

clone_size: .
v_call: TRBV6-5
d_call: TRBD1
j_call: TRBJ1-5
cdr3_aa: CASSSRQGRQPQHF
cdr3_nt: TGTGCCAGCAGTTCTAGACAGGGGCGACAGCCCCAGCATTTT

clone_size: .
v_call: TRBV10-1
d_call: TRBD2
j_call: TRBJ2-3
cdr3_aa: CASSDRRGGGDTQYF
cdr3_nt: TGCGCCAGCAGTGACCGGCGGGGGGGCGGAGATACGCAGTATTTT

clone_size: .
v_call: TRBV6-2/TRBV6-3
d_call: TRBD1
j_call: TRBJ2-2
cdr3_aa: CASSYGGQYTGELFF
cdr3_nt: TGTGCCAGCAGTTATGGGGGACAGTACACCGGGGAGCTGTTTTTT

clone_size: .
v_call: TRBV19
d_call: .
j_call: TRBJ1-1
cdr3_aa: CASSPGNLAFF
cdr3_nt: TGTGCCAGTAGTCCCGGTAATTTGGCTTTCTTT

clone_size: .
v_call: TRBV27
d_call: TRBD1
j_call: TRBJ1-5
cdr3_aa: CASSLIQGANQPQHF
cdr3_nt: TGTGCCAGCAGTTTAATACAGGGGGCTAATCAGCCCCAGCATTTT

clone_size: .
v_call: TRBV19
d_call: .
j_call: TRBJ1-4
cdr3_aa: CASRHTGPTNEKLFF
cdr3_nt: TGTGCCAGTAGGCATACAGGGCCAACTAATGAAAAACTGTTTTTT

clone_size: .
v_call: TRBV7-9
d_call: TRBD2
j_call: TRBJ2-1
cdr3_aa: CASSLGSGRRYEQFF
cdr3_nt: TGTGCCAGCAGCTTAGGTAGCGGGAGAAGGTATGAGCAGTTCTTC

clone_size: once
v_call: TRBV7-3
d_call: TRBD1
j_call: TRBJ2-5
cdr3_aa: CASSLMPAIGDRGSRVQETQYF
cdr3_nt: TGTGCCAGCAGCTTAATGCCCGCCATTGGGGACAGGGGTTCTAGGGTACAAGAGACCCAGTACTTC

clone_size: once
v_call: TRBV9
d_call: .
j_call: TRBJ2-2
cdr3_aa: CASSVRGGPPGELFF
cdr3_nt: TGTGCCAGCAGCGTAAGGGGGGGACCACCCGGGGAGCTGTTTTTT

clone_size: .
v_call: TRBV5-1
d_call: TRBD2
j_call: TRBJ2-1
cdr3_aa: CASSLGGTSGYNEQFF
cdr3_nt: TGCGCCAGCAGCTTGGGTGGGACTAGCGGATACAATGAGCAGTTCTTC

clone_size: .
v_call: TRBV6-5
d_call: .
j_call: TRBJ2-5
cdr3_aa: CASRSPGKETQYF
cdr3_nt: TGTGCCAGCAGATCACCAGGGAAAGAGACCCAGTACTTC

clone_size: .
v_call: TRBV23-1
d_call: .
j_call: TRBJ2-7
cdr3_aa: CASSQCNGSYEQYF
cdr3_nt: TGCGCCAGCAGTCAATGTAACGGTTCCTACGAGCAGTACTTC